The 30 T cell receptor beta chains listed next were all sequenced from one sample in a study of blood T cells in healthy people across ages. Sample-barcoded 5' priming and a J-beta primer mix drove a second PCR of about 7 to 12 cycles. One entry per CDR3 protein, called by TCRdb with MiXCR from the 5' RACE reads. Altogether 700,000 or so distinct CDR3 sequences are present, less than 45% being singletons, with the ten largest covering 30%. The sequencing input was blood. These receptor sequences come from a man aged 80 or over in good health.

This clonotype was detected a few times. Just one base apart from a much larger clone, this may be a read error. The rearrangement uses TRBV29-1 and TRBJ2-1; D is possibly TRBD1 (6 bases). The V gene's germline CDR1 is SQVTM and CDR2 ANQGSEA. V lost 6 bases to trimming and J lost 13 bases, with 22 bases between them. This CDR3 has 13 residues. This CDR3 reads CSVSHRSGETQFF. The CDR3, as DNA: TGCAGCGTATCACACCGGTCAGGGGAGACCCAGTTCTTC.

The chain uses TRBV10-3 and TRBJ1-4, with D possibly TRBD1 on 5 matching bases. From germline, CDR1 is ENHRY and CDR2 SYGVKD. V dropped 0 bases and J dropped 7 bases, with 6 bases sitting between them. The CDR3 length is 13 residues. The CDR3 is CAISESTVEKLFF. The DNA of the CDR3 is TGTGCCATCAGTGAGTCGACAGTTGAAAAACTGTTTTTT.

CDR3 DNA: TGCGCCAGCAGCCAAGATAGGACAGTCACCGGGGAGCTGTTTTTT. Amino acids: CASSQDRTVTGELFF. This chain uses TRBV4-3 with TRBJ2-2; D is perhaps TRBD1 (6 bases). There are 15 residues in the CDR3. Trimming shortened V by 0 bases and J by 4 bases, and 9 bases separated the two germline ends. Germline V gene data show CDR1 as LGHNA and CDR2 as YSLEER.

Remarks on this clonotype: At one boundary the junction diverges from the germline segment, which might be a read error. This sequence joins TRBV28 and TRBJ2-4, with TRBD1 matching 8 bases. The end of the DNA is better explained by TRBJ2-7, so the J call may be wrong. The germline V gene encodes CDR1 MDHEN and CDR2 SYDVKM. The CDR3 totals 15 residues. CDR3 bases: TGTGCCAACAGTCAAATGGGACAGGCCGCCTACGAGCAGTACTTC. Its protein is CANSQMGQAAYEQYF.

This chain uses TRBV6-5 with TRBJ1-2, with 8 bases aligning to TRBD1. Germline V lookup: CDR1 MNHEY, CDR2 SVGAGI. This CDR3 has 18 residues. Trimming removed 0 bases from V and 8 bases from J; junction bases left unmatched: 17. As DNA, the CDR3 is TGTGCCAGCAGTTACTCGAAGGGACAGGACGCTCTGGGGAGGGGCTACACCTTC. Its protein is CASSYSKGQDALGRGYTF.

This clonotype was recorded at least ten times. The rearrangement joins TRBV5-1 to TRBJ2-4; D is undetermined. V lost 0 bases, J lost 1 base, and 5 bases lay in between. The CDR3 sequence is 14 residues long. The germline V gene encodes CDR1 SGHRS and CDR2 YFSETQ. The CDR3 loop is CASSLDSAKNIQYF. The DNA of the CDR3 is TGCGCCAGCAGCTTGGATAGCGCCAAAAACATTCAGTACTTC.

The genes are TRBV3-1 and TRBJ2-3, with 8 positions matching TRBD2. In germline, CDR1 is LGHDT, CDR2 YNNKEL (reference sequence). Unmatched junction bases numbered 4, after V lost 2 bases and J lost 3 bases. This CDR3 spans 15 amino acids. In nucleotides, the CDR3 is TGTGCCAGCAGCCAAAGAGCGGGAGCTACAGATACGCAGTATTTT. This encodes CASSQRAGATDTQYF.

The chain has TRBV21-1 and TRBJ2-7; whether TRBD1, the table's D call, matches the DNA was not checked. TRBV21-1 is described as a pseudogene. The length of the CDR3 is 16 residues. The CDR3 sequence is CASSKVVEGQTYEQYF. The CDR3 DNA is TGTGCCAGCAGCAAAGTCGTAGAGGGACAGACCTACGAGCAGTACTTC.

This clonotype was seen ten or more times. The CDR3 bases are TGTGCCACCTCGACGGACTATAATTCACCCCTCCACTTT. It is translated as CATSTDYNSPLHF. The V gene is TRBV12-3 or TRBV12-4, the J gene TRBJ1-6; D unclear. V dropped 10 bases and J dropped 3 bases, with 10 bases sitting between them. The CDR3 is made up of 13 amino acids.

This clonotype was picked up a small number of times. The CDR3 bases are TGCGCCAGCAGTGATCGGCAGGTGGGAACTGAAGCTTTCTTT. Encoded protein: CASSDRQVGTEAFF. The V and J genes are TRBV5-1 and TRBJ1-1; D gene unclear. This CDR3 comprises 14 residues. V lost 5 bases to trimming and J lost 5 bases, with 16 bases between them. CDR1 and CDR2 (germline): SGHRS, YFSETQ.

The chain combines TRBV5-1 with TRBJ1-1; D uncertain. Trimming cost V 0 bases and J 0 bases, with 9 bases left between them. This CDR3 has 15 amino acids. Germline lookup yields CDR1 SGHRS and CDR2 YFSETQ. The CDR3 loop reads CASSLAPNMNTEAFF. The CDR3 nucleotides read TGCGCCAGCAGCTTGGCCCCAAATATGAACACTGAAGCTTTCTTT.

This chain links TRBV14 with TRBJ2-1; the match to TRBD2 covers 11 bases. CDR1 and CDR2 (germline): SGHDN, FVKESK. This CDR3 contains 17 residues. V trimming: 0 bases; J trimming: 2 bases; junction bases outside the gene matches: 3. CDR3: CASSQERLAGTYNEQFF. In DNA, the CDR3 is TGTGCCAGCAGCCAAGAGAGACTAGCGGGAACCTACAATGAGCAGTTCTTC.

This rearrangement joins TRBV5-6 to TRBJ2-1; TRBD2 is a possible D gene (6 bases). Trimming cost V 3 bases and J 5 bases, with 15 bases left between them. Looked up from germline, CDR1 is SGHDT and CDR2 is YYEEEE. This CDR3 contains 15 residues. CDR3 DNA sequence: TGTGCCAGCAGCTCCCCCGAGCGGGCCCACAATGAGCAGTTCTTC. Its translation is CASSSPERAHNEQFF.

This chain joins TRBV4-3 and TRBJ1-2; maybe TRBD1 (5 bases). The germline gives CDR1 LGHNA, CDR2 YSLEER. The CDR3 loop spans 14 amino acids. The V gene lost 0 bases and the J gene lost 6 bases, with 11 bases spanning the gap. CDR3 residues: CASSQEGRAHGYTF. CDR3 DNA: TGCGCCAGCAGCCAAGAGGGCAGGGCCCATGGCTACACCTTC.

CDR3 in amino acids: CSVLSGRAFLGYEQYF. The CDR3 DNA follows: TGCAGCGTCCTTAGCGGGAGGGCATTCCTTGGATACGAGCAGTACTTC. The chain employs TRBV29-1 and TRBJ2-7; 11 nucleotides align to TRBD2. Germline CDR1 is SQVTM and CDR2 is ANQGSEA. V shed 6 bases, J shed 4 bases, and the junction held 14 bases outside the gene matches. CDR3 length: 16 residues.

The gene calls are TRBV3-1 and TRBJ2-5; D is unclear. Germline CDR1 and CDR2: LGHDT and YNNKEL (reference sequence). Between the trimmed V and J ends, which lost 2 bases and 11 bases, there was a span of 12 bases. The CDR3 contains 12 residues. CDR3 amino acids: CASSQYLREQYF. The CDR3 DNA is TGTGCCAGCAGCCAATACTTGCGTGAGCAGTACTTC.

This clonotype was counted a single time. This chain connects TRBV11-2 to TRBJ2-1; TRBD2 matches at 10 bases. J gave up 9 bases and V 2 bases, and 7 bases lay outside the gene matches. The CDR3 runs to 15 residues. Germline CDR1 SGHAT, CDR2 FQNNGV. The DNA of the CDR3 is TGTGCCAGCAGCTTATGGCTAGCGGGAGATGCTGAGCAGTTCTTC. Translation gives CASSLWLAGDAEQFF.

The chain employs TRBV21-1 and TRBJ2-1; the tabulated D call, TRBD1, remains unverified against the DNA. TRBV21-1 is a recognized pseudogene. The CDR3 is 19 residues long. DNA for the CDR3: TGTGCCAGCAGCACCCCAGGGACAGGGGGCCCCACCCACTACAATGAGCAGTTCTTC. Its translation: CASSTPGTGGPTHYNEQFF.

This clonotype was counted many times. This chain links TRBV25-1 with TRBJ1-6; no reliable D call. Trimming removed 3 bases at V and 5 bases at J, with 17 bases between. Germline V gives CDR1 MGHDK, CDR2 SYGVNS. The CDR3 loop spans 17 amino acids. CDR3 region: CASSDNGVGVNNSPLHF. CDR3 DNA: TGTGCCAGCAGTGATAATGGGGTCGGAGTAAATAATTCACCCCTCCACTTT.

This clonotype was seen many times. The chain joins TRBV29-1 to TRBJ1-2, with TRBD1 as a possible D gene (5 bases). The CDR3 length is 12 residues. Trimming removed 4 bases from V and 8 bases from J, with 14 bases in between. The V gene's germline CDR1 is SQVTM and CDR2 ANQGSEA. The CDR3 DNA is TGCAGCGTTGGTCAGGGAAATTGGGGCTACACCTTC. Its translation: CSVGQGNWGYTF.

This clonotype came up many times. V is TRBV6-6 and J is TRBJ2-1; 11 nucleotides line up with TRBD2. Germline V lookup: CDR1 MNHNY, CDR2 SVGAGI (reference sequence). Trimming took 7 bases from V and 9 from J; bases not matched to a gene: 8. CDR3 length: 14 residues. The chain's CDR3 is CASTQTSGISEQFF. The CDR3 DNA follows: TGTGCCAGCACTCAGACTAGCGGGATTAGTGAGCAGTTCTTC.

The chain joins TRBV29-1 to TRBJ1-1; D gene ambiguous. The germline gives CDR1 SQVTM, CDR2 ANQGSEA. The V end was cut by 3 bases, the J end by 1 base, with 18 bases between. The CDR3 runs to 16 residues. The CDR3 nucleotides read TGCAGCGTTGAGGGTGTTGGAGGGCTTGCGAACACTGAAGCTTTCTTT. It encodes CSVEGVGGLANTEAFF.

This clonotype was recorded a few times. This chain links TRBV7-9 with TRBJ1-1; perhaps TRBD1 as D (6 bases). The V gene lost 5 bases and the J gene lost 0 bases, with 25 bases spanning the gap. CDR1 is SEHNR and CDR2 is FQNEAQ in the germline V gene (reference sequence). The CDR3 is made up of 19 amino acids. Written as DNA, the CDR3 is TGTGCCAGCAGCCTCACCACCGGGACAACTTCACCCATGAACACTGAAGCTTTCTTT. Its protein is CASSLTTGTTSPMNTEAFF.

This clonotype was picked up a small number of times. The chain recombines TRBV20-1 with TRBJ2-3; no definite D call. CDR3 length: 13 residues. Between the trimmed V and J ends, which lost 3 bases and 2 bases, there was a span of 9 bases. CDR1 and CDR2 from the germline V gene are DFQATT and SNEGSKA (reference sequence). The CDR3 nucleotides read TGCAGTGCTAGCGGACCATCCACAGATACGCAGTATTTT. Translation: CSASGPSTDTQYF.

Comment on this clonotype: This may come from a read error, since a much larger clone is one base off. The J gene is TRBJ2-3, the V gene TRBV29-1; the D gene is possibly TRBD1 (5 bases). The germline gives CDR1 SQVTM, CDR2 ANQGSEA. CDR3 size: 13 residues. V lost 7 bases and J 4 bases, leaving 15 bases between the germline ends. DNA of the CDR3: TGCAGCGAAGACAGTGGGCTGGCAGATACGCAGTATTTT. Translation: CSEDSGLADTQYF.

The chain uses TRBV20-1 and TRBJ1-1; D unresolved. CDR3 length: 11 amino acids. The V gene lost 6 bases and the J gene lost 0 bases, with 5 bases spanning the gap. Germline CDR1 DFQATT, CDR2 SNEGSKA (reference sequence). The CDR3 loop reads CSAKLNTEAFF. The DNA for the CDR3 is TGCAGTGCAAAATTGAACACTGAAGCTTTCTTT.

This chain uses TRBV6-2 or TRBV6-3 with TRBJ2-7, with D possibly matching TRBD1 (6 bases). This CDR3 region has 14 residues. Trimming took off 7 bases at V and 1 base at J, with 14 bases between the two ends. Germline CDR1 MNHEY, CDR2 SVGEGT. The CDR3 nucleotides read TGTGCCAGCACCCAATTAAGGGGGTCCTACGAGCAGTACTTC. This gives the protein CASTQLRGSYEQYF.

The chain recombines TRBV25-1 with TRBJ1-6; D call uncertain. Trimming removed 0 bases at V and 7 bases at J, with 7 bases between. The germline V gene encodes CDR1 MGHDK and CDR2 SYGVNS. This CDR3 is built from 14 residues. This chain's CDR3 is CASSEYGRNSPLHF. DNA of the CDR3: TGTGCCAGCAGTGAATACGGCAGAAATTCACCCCTCCACTTT.

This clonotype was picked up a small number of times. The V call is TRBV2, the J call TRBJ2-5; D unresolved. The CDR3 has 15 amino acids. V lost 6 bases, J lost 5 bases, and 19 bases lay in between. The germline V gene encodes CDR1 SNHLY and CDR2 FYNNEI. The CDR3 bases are TGTGCCAGCAGGCCCCACCCTCCGGACCTGGAGACCCAGTACTTC. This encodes CASRPHPPDLETQYF. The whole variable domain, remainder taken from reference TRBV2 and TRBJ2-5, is EPEVTQTPSHQVTQMGQEVILRCVPISNHLYFYWYRQILGQKVEFLVSFYNNEISEKSEIFDDQFSVERPDGSNFTLKIRSTKLEDSAMYFCASRPHPPDLETQYFGPGTRLLVL.

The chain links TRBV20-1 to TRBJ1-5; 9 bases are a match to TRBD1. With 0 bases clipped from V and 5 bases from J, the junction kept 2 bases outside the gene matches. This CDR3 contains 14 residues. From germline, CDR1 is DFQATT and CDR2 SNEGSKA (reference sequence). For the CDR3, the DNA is TGCAGTGCTAGAGATTGGACAGGGGATCAGCCCCAGCATTTT. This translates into CSARDWTGDQPQHF.